A selection of T cell receptor beta chains follows, all from one sample in a study of shared clonotypes between healthy human individuals. This table comes from immunoSEQ multiplex PCR, and its TCRdb copy is limited to in-frame clones, with some not included. Of about 2.4 million clones listed, around nine tenths were seen once; the top ten hold around 0.14%. Sequences were obtained from naive CD4+ T cells sorted from blood. These receptors came from a young man in good health. The CDR3 runs from the conserved cysteine through the conserved F or W. The D gene is left open where the match is weak. Where a row states a size, it is once, few, many or the class of an expanded clone; other rows omit it.

NA,TRBJ2-5,NA,TRBV6-5,13,TGTGCCAGCCGGGGGCCCGGGTCGGAGACCCAGTACTTC,CASRGPGSETQYF
once,TRBJ2-2,TRBD1,TRBV5-1,14,TGCGCCAGCAGCGTGCCACAGGGGCCCGGGGAGCTGTTTTTT,CASSVPQGPGELFF
NA,TRBJ2-7,TRBD2,TRBV7-2,16,TGTGCCAGCAGCTTTGGCGGGAGGGGGGGCTCCTACGAGCAGTACTTC,CASSFGGRGGSYEQYF
NA,TRBJ2-7,TRBD1,TRBV5-3,16,TGTGCCAGAAGCTTGGCCCTCGACAGGGGGTCCTACGAGCAGTACTTC,CARSLALDRGSYEQYF
NA,TRBJ2-1,TRBD2,TRBV6-1,13,TGTGCCAGCAGTGGCTTCCTAGCGGGTGAGCAGTTCTTC,CASSGFLAGEQFF
once,TRBJ1-6,NA,TRBV2,15,TGTGCCAGCAGATTGCAAGCCTCCTATAATTCACCCCTCCACTTT,CASRLQASYNSPLHF
NA,TRBJ2-2,NA,TRBV6-1,14,TGTGCCAGCATCTCTGGGCCCCTCACCGGGGAGCTGTTTTTT,CASISGPLTGELFF
NA,TRBJ2-7,NA,TRBV5-4,12,TGTGCCAGCAGCTTAGGAGGTTACGAGCAGTACTTC,CASSLGGYEQYF
NA,TRBJ2-5,TRBD1,TRBV7-7,15,TGTGCTAGCAGCTTAGGACAGGGCCGCCAAGAGACCCAGTACTTC,CASSLGQGRQETQYF
NA,TRBJ1-1,NA,TRBV10-1,12,TGCGCCAGCAGTGGGGCTGATACTGAAGCTTTCTTT,CASSGADTEAFF
NA,TRBJ1-3,NA,TRBV30,11,TGTGCCTGGAGCTTGGGAAACACCATATATTTT,CAWSLGNTIYF
NA,TRBJ2-7,NA,TRBV5-8,14,TGTGCCAGCAGCCCAGTTGACCGGCTCGGCGAGCAGTACTTC,CASSPVDRLGEQYF
NA,TRBJ1-4,NA,TRBV5-6,14,TGTGCCAGCAGCACAGGCCCTTTTAATGAAAAACTGTTTTTT,CASSTGPFNEKLFF
NA,TRBJ1-3,NA,TRBV4-1,15,TGCGCCAGCAGCCAAGAGTTTACGGATGGAAACACCATATATTTT,CASSQEFTDGNTIYF
NA,TRBJ1-2,TRBD1,TRBV18,15,TGTGCCAGCTCAGAACAGGGGCCGGCTAACTATGGCTACACCTTC,CASSEQGPANYGYTF
NA,TRBJ2-7,TRBD1,TRBV5-6,16,TGTGCCAGCAGCTATGGGACAGGGGGGATTTCCTACGAGCAGTACTTC,CASSYGTGGISYEQYF
NA,TRBJ2-5,NA,TRBV9,14,TGTGCCAGCAGCCCGCCCGGGACCCAAGAGACCCAGTACTTC,CASSPPGTQETQYF
NA,TRBJ2-1,NA,TRBV6-1,15,TGTGCCAGTTTCTACGGGGGAGCCGCCTACAATGAGCAGTTCTTC,CASFYGGAAYNEQFF
NA,TRBJ2-7,NA,TRBV29-1,15,TGCAGCGTTGAATTCCCCGGGACCGTCTCCTACGAGCAGTACTTC,CSVEFPGTVSYEQYF
NA,TRBJ2-7,TRBD1,TRBV6-1,14,TGTGCCAGCAGAAGGACAGGAAGCTCCTACGAGCAGTACTTC,CASRRTGSSYEQYF
NA,TRBJ2-6,TRBD1,TRBV28,18,TGTGCCAGCAGTTCCGGCGGGACAGGGGCAAGTGGGGCCAACGTCCTGACTTTC,CASSSGGTGASGANVLTF
once,TRBJ2-6,NA,TRBV9,16,TGTGCCAGCAGCGCCCCAGGGGTACCTGGGGCCAACGTCCTGACTTTC,CASSAPGVPGANVLTF
NA,TRBJ2-3,NA,TRBV15,17,TGTGCCACCAGCAGAGATTTCCGTGTGGCTATCACAGATACGCAGTATTTT,CATSRDFRVAITDTQYF
NA,TRBJ2-1,NA,TRBV5-4,15,TGTGCCAGCAGCTGGGACGGAAGCTCCTACAATGAGCAGTTCTTC,CASSWDGSSYNEQFF
once,TRBJ2-7,TRBD1,TRBV18,14,TGTGCCAGCTCCCCGGACAGGGGGTTAGGCGAGCAGTACTTC,CASSPDRGLGEQYF
NA,TRBJ2-7,NA,TRBV18,13,TGTGCCAGCTCCCCGCTCGGAGGCTACGAGCAGTACTTC,CASSPLGGYEQYF
NA,TRBJ2-2,NA,TRBV28,12,TGTGCCAGCTGTCTAGGGACCGGGGAGCTGTTTTTT,CASCLGTGELFF
NA,TRBJ2-7,TRBD2,TRBV18,15,TGTGCCAGCTCATCACGGGAGGGGGGACGGGACGAGCAGTACTTC,CASSSREGGRDEQYF
NA,TRBJ1-2,NA,TRBV19,15,TGTGCCAGTAGTATGGGACAAGGAGCCTATTATGGCTACACCTTC,CASSMGQGAYYGYTF
NA,TRBJ1-2,NA,TRBV2,14,TGTGCCAGCAGTGACCAGGGGAGAGGATATGGCTACACCTTC,CASSDQGRGYGYTF
NA,TRBJ2-2,NA,TRBV5-1,13,TGCGCCAGCAGTACGACTGGAACCGGGGAGCTGTTTTTT,CASSTTGTGELFF
NA,TRBJ2-5,NA,TRBV2,12,TGTGCCAGCGCCGAGCAGGGAGAGACCCAGTACTTC,CASAEQGETQYF
NA,TRBJ2-1,TRBD2,TRBV30,13,TGTGCCTGGAGGCGGGCTAGCGGAAATGAGCAGTTCTTC,CAWRRASGNEQFF
once,TRBJ2-7,TRBD2,TRBV5-4,17,TGTGCCAGCAGCACGGGACTAGCGGGGGCCTTCTACTACGAGCAGTACTTC,CASSTGLAGAFYYEQYF
NA,TRBJ1-2,NA,TRBV4-3,18,TGCGCCAGCAGCCAAGATCCGGTGAGTCCCATAACCGGGTATGGCTACACCTTC,CASSQDPVSPITGYGYTF
NA,TRBJ2-1,NA,TRBV6-4,14,TGTGCCAGACGGTCCGGCTCAATCTACAATGAGCAGTTCTTC,CARRSGSIYNEQFF
NA,TRBJ1-4,TRBD1,TRBV15,15,TGTGCCACCAGCAGAGATTGGACAGGGGGGGAAAAACTGTTTTTT,CATSRDWTGGEKLFF
NA,TRBJ2-3,TRBD2,TRBV10-3,16,TGTGCCACCGAATCCGTACTAGCGGGAGGGGCGGATACGCAGTATTTT,CATESVLAGGADTQYF
NA,TRBJ1-1,NA,TRBV19,13,TGTGCCAGTAGTAGAGACAGCTACACTGAAGCTTTCTTT,CASSRDSYTEAFF
NA,TRBJ1-5,TRBD1,TRBV6-5,14,TGTGCCAGCAGAACGGGACAGGGGGATCAGCCCCAGCATTTT,CASRTGQGDQPQHF
NA,TRBJ2-2,TRBD1,TRBV27,18,TGTGCCAGCAGGCAGTCGGGACAGGGCGGACCGTCGGTCGGGGAGCTGTTTTTT,CASRQSGQGGPSVGELFF
NA,TRBJ2-7,NA,TRBV18,14,TGTGCCAGCTCACCATACCAGGGTAGCTACGAGCAGTACTTC,CASSPYQGSYEQYF
NA,TRBJ2-6,NA,TRBV5-4,16,TGTGCCAGCAGCCCCGGGGGCAGCTCTGGGGCCAACGTCCTGACTTTC,CASSPGGSSGANVLTF
NA,TRBJ1-1,NA,TRBV5-1,14,TGCGCCAGCAGCCCCCGCGGTATGAACACTGAAGCTTTCTTT,CASSPRGMNTEAFF
NA,TRBJ2-1,NA,TRBV19,13,TGTGCCAGTAGTATCCTAGCTTGGGATGAGCAGTTCTTC,CASSILAWDEQFF
NA,TRBJ2-5,TRBD2,TRBV7-8,16,TGTGCCAGCAGCTTATCCAGCGGGGGGGCCAGAAAGACCCAGTACTTC,CASSLSSGGARKTQYF
NA,TRBJ1-1,NA,TRBV13,15,TGTGCCAGCAGCTTCCGGACAGTCAAGAACACTGAAGCTTTCTTT,CASSFRTVKNTEAFF
NA,TRBJ2-5,NA,TRBV19,13,TGTGCCAGTGAGGGTACAGACCAAGAGACCCAGTACTTC,CASEGTDQETQYF
few,TRBJ1-5,NA,TRBV6-5,14,TGTGCCAGCAGTCCCCTAGATAGCAATCAGCCCCAGCATTTT,CASSPLDSNQPQHF
NA,TRBJ2-7,TRBD2,TRBV5-4,14,TGTGCCAGCAGCCCTAGGAGCGGGAGAGGCGAGCAGTACTTC,CASSPRSGRGEQYF
NA,TRBJ2-2,NA,TRBV4-1,17,TGCGCCAGCAGCCAAGGGTCAAGAGGGTCGGTATCCGGGGAGCTGTTTTTT,CASSQGSRGSVSGELFF
NA,TRBJ2-7,NA,TRBV5-1,15,TGCGCCAGCAGCGGGGCCGGGGGCCCCCCCTACGAGCAGTACTTC,CASSGAGGPPYEQYF
NA,TRBJ1-1,NA,TRBV6-4,16,TGTGCCAGCAGTGACCGGAGGGGTGGAGGGGAAACTGAAGCTTTCTTT,CASSDRRGGGETEAFF
NA,TRBJ1-5,TRBD1,TRBV12-5,20,TGTGCTAGTGGTTTGGTACAGGGGGACATGGGGCCCTTTTTATATCAGCCCCAGCATTTT,CASGLVQGDMGPFLYQPQHF
NA,TRBJ2-2,NA,TRBV7-6,14,TGTGCCAGCAGCTTAAGCAGGAACACCGGGGAGCTGTTTTTT,CASSLSRNTGELFF
NA,TRBJ2-5,NA,TRBV2,15,TGTGCCAGCAGACGATCACTACAGGGTTTGGAGACCCAGTACTTC,CASRRSLQGLETQYF
NA,TRBJ2-7,NA,TRBV2,13,TGTGCCAGCAGTGAAGCTCGGGCCTACGAGCAGTACTTC,CASSEARAYEQYF